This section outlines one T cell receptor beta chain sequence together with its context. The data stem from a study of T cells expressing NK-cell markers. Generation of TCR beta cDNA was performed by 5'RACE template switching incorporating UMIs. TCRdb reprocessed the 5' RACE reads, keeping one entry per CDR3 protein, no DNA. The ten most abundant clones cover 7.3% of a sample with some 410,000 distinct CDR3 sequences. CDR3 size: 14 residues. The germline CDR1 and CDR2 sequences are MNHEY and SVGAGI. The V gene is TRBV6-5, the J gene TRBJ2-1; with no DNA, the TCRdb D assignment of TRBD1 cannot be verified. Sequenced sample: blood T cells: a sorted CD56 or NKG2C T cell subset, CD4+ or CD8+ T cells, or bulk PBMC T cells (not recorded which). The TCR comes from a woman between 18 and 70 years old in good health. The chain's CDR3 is CASSSLDWGNEQFF.